One and the same sample provided the 2 T cell receptor beta chains below, sequenced in a study of T cell repertoires in cytomegalovirus infection. TCRdb recomputed calls from the reads with MiXCR, one row per CDR3 protein. Altogether around 260,000 distinct CDR3 sequences are present, less than 9.5% being singletons, with the ten largest covering roughly 16%. The sequenced sample consisted of PBMCs. The receptors derive from a human donor in good health (CMV status not recorded). Some clones in this sample may be carry-over from other donors' samples.

There are many counts of this clonotype. This sequence joins TRBV7-8 and TRBJ1-5; TRBD1 might be the D (5 bases). Trimming removed 0 bases from V and 16 bases from J, with 19 bases in between. Germline CDR1 reads SGHVS; CDR2 reads FQNEAQ. The CDR3 extends over 14 amino acids. The CDR3 here is CASSLAPDSTPTHF. The CDR3 nucleotides read TGTGCCAGCAGCTTAGCTCCTGACAGCACACCCACACATTTT.

The chain carries TRBV6-6 and TRBJ1-5, with 9 bases matching TRBD1. The V gene's germline CDR1 is MNHNY and CDR2 SVGAGI (reference sequence). The CDR3 has 13 residues. V lost 6 bases and J lost 4; bases outside the gene matches: 1. The CDR3 DNA is TGTGCCAGCAGGACAGGGGGAAATCAGCCCCAGCATTTT. This sequence encodes CASRTGGNQPQHF.